One T cell receptor (beta chain) is described in this entry. Its specificity is not known. The record originates from a study of cytomegalovirus exposure and HLA in healthy donors. 13 Jbeta primers and 60 Vbeta primers were used for the PCR. The protocol was immunoSEQ multiplex PCR, while the TCRdb copy is restricted to in-frame clones and leaves out a portion. Found here are 90,000 to 110,000 clones, over 70% of them singletons; the top ten hold around 6%. Study-level results: At a 0.05 false discovery rate, a later analysis found some 18,000 TCR beta sequences to be associated with HLA alleles. For presence/absence analyses, sequencing depth was assumed to be roughly uniform across donors.

This receptor was identified in a male donor in good health and CMV-seronegative. The material sequenced was PBMCs.

DNA for the CDR3: TGTGCCAGCAGTCCGGGGACTAGCGGGAGAGCTGAGACCCAGTACTTC. It translates to CASSPGTSGRAETQYF. The chain uses TRBV27 and TRBJ2-5; 14 nucleotides line up with TRBD2. The CDR3 totals 16 residues. Unmatched junction bases numbered 7, after V lost 5 bases and J lost 5 bases. Germline V gene data show CDR1 as MNHEY and CDR2 as SMNVEV (reference sequence).